These T cell receptor beta chains were read from a single sample in a study of blood T cell repertoires in COVID-19. Measured with immunoSEQ multiplex PCR; TCRdb has only the in-frame clones, and not every one. Of some 52,000 clones in the sample, nearly 90% were seen once. The source material was peripheral blood. These receptors all stem from a man in his 60s with active COVID-19. The CDR3 runs from the conserved cysteine through the conserved F or W. The D gene is left open where the match is weak. Clone size is given for some rows only: seen once, a few or many times, or a class if the clone is expanded.

clone_size j_call v_call d_call cdr3_aa cdr3_nt
. TRBJ1-1 TRBV30 . CAWSPPSTEAFF TGTGCCTGGAGTCCCCCCAGCACTGAAGCTTTCTTT
few TRBJ2-2 TRBV7-3 . CASSLSLDTGELFF TGTGCCAGCAGCTTAAGTTTAGACACCGGGGAGCTGTTTTTT
. TRBJ1-1 TRBV30 . CAWSVRGGTEAFF TGTGCCTGGAGTGTACGAGGGGGCACTGAAGCTTTCTTT
few TRBJ2-5 TRBV6-6 . CASSRGLQETQYF TGTGCCAGCAGTCGGGGGCTGCAAGAGACCCAGTACTTC
. TRBJ1-3 TRBV7-9 . CASSLAIPGEGNTIYF TGTGCCAGCAGCTTAGCAATCCCAGGGGAAGGGAACACCATATATTTT
once TRBJ2-1 TRBV5-5 TRBD2 CASSLAGDSYNEQFF TGTGCCAGCAGCTTAGCGGGGGACTCCTACAATGAGCAGTTCTTC
. TRBJ2-7 TRBV27 TRBD1 CASSLDRGLVNSYEQYF TGTGCCAGCAGTCTGGACAGGGGGCTTGTCAACTCCTACGAGCAGTACTTC
. TRBJ2-3 TRBV4-2 . CASSQGNRRTDTQYF TGTGCCAGCAGCCAAGGGAACAGGCGGACAGATACGCAGTATTTT
. TRBJ2-1 TRBV9 . CASSARYNEQFF TGTGCCAGCAGCGCCCGCTACAATGAGCAGTTCTTC
. TRBJ2-2 TRBV19 . CASSIGGELFF TGTGCCAGTAGTATCGGCGGGGAGCTGTTTTTT
. TRBJ2-1 TRBV4-1 TRBD2 CASSPGLAAYNEQFF TGCGCCAGCAGCCCGGGACTAGCGGCCTACAATGAGCAGTTCTTC
. TRBJ2-7 TRBV28 . CASSAYYEQYF TGTGCCAGCAGTGCCTACTACGAGCAGTACTTC
. TRBJ1-6 TRBV4-3 . CASSQDSGGDSPLHF TGCGCCAGCAGCCAAGATTCAGGAGGTGATTCACCCCTCCACTTT
. TRBJ2-7 TRBV12-3/TRBV12-4 TRBD2 CASTLAGGYEQYF TGTGCCAGCACCTTAGCGGGAGGGTACGAGCAGTACTTC
. TRBJ2-7 TRBV21-1 . CASQLGELQVDYEQYF TGTGCCAGCCAATTGGGAGAGTTGCAGGTGGACTACGAGCAGTACTTC
. TRBJ1-5 TRBV10-3 TRBD1 CAISLDRGVQPQHF TGTGCCATCAGCCTCGACAGGGGGGTTCAGCCCCAGCATTTT
. TRBJ1-1 TRBV5-1 TRBD1 CASSSRQGGNTEAFF TGCGCCAGCAGCTCTAGACAGGGGGGGAACACTGAAGCTTTCTTT
. TRBJ2-7 TRBV28 TRBD2 CASSATGTSGTRGEQYF TGTGCCAGCAGTGCAACCGGGACTAGCGGGACTAGAGGGGAGCAGTACTTC